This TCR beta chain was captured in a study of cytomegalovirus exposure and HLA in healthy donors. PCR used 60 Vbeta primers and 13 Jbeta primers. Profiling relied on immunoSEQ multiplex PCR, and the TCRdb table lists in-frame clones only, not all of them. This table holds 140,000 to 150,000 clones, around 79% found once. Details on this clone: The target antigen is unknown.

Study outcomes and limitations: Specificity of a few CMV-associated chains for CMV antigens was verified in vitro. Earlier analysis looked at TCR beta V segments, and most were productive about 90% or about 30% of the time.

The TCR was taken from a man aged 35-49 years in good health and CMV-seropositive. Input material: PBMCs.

Written as DNA, the CDR3 is TGTGCCAGCTCACCATTGGGACAGGGTGGCTACACCTTC. It encodes CASSPLGQGGYTF. The rearrangement joins TRBV18 to TRBJ1-2; 9 bases are a match to TRBD1. This CDR3 region has 13 residues. Trimming cost V 2 bases and J 7 bases; bases outside gene matches: 2. CDR1 and CDR2 (germline): KGHSH, LQKENI.